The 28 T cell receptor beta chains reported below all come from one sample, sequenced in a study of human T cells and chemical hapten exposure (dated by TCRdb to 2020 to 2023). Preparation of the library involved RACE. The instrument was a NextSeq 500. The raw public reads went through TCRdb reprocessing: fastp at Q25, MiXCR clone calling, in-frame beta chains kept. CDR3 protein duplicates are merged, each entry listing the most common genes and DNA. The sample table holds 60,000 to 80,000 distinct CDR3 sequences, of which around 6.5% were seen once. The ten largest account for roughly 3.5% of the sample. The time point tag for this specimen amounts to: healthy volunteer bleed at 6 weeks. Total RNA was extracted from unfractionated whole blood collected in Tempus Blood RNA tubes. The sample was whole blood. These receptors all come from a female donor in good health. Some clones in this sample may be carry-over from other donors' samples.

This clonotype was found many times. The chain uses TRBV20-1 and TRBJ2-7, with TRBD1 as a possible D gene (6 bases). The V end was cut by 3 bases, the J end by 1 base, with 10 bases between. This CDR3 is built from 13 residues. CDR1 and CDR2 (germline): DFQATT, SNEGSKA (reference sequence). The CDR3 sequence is CSASRRGSYEQYF. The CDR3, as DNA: TGCAGTGCTAGTCGTAGGGGGTCCTACGAGCAGTACTTC.

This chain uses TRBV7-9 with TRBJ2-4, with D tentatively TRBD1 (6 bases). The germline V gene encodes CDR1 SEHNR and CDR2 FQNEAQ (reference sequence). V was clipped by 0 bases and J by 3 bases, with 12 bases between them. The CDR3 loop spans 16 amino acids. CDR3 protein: CASSLAVGQYKNIQYF. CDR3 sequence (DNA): TGTGCCAGCAGCTTAGCTGTCGGACAGTACAAAAACATTCAGTACTTC.

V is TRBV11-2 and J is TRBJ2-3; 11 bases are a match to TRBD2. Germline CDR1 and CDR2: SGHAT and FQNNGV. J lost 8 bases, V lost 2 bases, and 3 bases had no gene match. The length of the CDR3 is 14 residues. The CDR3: CASSLLAGGSTQYF. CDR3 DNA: TGTGCCAGCAGCTTACTAGCGGGAGGCTCTACGCAGTATTTT.

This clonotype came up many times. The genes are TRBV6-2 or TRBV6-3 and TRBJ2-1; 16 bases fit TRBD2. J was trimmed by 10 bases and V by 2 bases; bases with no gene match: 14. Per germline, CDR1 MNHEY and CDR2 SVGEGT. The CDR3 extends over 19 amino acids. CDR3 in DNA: TGTGCCAGCAGTTACCCAACGGGACTAGCGGGAGGGTCATTCGTCGAGCAGTTCTTC. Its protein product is CASSYPTGLAGGSFVEQFF.

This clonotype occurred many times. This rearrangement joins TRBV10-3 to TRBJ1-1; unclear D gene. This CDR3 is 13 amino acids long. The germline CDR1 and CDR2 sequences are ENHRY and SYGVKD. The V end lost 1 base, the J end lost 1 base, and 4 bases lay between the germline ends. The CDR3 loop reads CAISEFTNTEAFF. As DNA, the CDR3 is TGTGCCATCAGTGAGTTTACGAACACTGAAGCTTTCTTT.

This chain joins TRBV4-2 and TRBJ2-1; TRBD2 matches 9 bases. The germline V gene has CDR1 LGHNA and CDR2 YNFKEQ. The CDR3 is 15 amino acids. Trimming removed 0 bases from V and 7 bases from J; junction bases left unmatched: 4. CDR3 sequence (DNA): TGTGCCAGCAGCCAAGAGTTGCGGGGGGGGAATGAGCAGTTCTTC. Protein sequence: CASSQELRGGNEQFF.

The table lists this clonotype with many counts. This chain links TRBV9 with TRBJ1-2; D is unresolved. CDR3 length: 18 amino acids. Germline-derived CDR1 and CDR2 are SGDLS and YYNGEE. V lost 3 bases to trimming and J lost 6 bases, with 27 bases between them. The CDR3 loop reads CASSDHASGPHRSDGYTF. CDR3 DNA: TGTGCCAGCAGCGACCATGCCTCCGGGCCACACCGTTCTGATGGCTACACCTTC. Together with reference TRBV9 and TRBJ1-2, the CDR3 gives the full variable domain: DSGVTQTPKHLITATGQRVTLRCSPRSGDLSVYWYQQSLDQGLQFLIQYYNGEERAKGNILERFSAQQFPDLHSELNLSSLELGDSALYFCASSDHASGPHRSDGYTFGSGTRLTVV.

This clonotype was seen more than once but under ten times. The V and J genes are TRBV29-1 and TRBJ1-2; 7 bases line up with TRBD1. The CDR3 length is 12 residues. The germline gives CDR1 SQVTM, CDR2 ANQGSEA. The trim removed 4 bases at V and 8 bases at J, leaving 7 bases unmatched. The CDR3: CSVGGTVYGYTF. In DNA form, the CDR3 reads TGCAGCGTTGGGGGGACAGTCTACGGCTACACCTTC. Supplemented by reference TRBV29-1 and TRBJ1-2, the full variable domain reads SAVISQKPSRDICQRGTSLTIQCQVDSQVTMMFWYRQQPGQSLTLIATANQGSEATYESGFVIDKFPISRPNLTFSTLTVSNMSPEDSSIYLCSVGGTVYGYTFGSGTRLTVV.

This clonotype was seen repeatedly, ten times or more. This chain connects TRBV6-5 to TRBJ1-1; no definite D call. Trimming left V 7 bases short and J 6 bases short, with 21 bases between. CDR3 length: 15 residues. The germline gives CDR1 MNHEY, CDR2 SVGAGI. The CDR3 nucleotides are TGTGCCAGCAAAAGTAGCCGCACCGCAACCCCTGAAGCTTTCTTT. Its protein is CASKSSRTATPEAFF.

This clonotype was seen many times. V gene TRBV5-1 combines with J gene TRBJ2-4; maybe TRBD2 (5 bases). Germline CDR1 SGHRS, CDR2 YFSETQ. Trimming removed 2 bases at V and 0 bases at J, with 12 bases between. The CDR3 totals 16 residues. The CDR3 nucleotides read TGCGCCAGCAGCTTAGGAGACGGACTAGCCAAAAACATTCAGTACTTC. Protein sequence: CASSLGDGLAKNIQYF. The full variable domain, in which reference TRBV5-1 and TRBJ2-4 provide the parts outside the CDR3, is KAGVTQTPRYLIKTRGQQVTLSCSPISGHRSVSWYQQTPGQGLQFLFEYFSETQRNKGNFPGRFSGRQFSNSRSEMNVSTLELGDSALYLCASSLGDGLAKNIQYFGAGTRLSVL.

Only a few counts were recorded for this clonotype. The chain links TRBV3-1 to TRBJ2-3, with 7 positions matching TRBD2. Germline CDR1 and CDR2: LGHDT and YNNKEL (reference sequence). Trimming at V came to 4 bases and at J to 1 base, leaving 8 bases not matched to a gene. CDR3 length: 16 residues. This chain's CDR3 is CASSRRGTKRTDTQYF. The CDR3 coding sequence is TGTGCCAGCAGCCGCCGGGGGACTAAACGCACAGATACGCAGTATTTT.

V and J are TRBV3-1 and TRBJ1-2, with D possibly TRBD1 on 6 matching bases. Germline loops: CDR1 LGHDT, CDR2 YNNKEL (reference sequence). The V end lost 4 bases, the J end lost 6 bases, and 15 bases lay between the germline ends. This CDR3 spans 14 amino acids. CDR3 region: CASSRTQGGDGYTF. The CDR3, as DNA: TGTGCCAGCAGCCGGACACAGGGTGGCGATGGCTACACCTTC.

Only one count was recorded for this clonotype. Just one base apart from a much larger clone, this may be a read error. The CDR3 DNA follows: TGCAGTGCTAGAGGGGTCTCTGGGGCCAACGTCCTGAATTTC. Its translation is CSARGVSGANVLNF. This chain uses TRBV20-1 with TRBJ2-6, with D tentatively TRBD1 (5 bases). The V gene's germline CDR1 is DFQATT and CDR2 SNEGSKA (reference sequence). The CDR3 spans 14 residues.

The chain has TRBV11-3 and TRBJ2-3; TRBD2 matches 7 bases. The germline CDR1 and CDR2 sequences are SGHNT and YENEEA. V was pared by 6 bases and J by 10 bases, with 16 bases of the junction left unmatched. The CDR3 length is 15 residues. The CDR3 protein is CASSYSGSRAGAQYF. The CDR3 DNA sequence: TGTGCCAGCAGTTACAGCGGGTCTAGGGCGGGGGCGCAGTATTTT.

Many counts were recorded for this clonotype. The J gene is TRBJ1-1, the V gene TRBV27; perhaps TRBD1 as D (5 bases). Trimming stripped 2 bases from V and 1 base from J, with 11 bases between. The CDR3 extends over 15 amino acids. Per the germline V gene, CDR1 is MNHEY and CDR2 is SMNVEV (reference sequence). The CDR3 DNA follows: TGTGCCAGCAGTTTACAGGGAGCGAGGAACACTGAAGCTTTCTTT. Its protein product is CASSLQGARNTEAFF.

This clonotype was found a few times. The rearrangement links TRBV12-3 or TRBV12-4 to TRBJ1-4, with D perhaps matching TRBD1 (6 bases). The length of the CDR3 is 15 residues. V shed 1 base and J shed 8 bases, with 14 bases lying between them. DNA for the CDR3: TGTGCCAGCAGTTTAGAAAGGACAGATTACGAAAAACTGTTTTTT. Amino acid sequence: CASSLERTDYEKLFF.

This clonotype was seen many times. DNA for the CDR3: TGCAGTGCTAGAGATCTTTCGGAGTACGAGCAGTACTTC. It specifies CSARDLSEYEQYF. This chain joins TRBV20-1 and TRBJ2-7; no definite D call. Trimming stripped 0 bases from V and 4 bases from J, with 10 bases between. CDR3 length equals 13 residues. Germline V gene data show CDR1 as DFQATT and CDR2 as SNEGSKA (reference sequence).

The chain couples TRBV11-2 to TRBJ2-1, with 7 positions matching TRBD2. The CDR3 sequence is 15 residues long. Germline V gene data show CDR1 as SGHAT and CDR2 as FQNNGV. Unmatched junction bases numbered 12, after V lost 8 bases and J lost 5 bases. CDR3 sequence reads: CASSPTGGGHNEQFF. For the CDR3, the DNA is TGTGCCAGCTCACCTACGGGGGGTGGACACAATGAGCAGTTCTTC.

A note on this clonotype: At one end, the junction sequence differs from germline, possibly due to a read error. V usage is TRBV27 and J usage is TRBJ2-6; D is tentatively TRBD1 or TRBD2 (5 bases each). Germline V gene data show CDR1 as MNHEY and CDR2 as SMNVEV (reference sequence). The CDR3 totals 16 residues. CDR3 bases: TGTGCCAGCAGTTTGAATGGAGGCTCTGGGGCCAACGTCCTGAATTTC. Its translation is CASSLNGGSGANVLNF.

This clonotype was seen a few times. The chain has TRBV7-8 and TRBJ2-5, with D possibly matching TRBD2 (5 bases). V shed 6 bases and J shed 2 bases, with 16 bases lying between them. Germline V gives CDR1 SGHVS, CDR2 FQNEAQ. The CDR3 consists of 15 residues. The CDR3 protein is CASRLRPGKQETQYF. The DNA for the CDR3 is TGTGCCAGCAGACTGAGACCGGGGAAGCAAGAGACCCAGTACTTC.

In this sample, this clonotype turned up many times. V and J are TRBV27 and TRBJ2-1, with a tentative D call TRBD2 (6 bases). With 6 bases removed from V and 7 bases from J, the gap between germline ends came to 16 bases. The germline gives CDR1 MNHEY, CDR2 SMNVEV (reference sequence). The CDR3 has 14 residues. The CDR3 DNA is TGTGCCAGCAGCCATTCCCCACTAGCAAATGAGCAGTTCTTC. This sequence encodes CASSHSPLANEQFF.

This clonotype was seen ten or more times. Here the CDR3 reads CACNQPPNTEAFF. In nucleotides, the CDR3 is TGTGCCTGTAACCAGCCCCCGAACACTGAAGCTTTCTTT. The V and J genes are TRBV30 and TRBJ1-1; D is unresolved. In germline, CDR1 is GTSNPN, CDR2 SVGIG (reference sequence). The V end was cut by 6 bases, the J end by 1 base, with 12 bases between. The CDR3 is made up of 13 amino acids.

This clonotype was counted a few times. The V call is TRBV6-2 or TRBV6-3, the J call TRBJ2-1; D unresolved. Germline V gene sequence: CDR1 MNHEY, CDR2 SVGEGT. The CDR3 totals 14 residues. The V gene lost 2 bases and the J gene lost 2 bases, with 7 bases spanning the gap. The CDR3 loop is CASSYDSTYNEQFF. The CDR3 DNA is TGTGCCAGCAGTTACGATAGCACCTACAATGAGCAGTTCTTC.

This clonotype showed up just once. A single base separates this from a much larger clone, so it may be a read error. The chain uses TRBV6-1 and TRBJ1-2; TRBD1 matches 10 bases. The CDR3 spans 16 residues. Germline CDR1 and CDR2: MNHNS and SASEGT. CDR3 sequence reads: CASSEAGTGANYGDTF. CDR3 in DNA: TGTGCCAGCAGTGAAGCTGGGACAGGGGCCAACTATGGCGACACCTTC.

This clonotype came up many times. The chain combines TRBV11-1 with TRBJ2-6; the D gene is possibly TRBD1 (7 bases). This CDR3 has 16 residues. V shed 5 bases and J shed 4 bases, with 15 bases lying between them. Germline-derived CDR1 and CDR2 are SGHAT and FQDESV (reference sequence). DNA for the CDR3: TGTGCCAGCAGCCCCTCGGCAGGGGGGGGGGCCAACGTCCTGACTTTC. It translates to CASSPSAGGGANVLTF.

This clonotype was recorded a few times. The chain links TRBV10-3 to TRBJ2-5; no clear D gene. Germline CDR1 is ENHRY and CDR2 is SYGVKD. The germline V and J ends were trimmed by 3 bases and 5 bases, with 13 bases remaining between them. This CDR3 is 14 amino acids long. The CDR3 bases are TGTGCCATCAGTGATAACTCCGCAGAGGAGACCCAGTACTTC. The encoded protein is CAISDNSAEETQYF.

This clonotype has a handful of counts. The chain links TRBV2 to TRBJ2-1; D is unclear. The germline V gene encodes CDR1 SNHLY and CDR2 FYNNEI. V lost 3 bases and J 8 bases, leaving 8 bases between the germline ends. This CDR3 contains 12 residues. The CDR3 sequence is CASSESAHEQFF. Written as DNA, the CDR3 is TGTGCCAGCAGTGAGTCGGCCCATGAGCAGTTCTTC.

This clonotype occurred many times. DNA for the CDR3: TGCAGCGCCCGGACAGGGGGCTATGGCTACACCTTC. Its translation is CSARTGGYGYTF. The chain carries TRBV29-1 and TRBJ1-2; 10 bases align to TRBD1. The germline CDR1 and CDR2 sequences are SQVTM and ANQGSEA. This CDR3 comprises 12 residues. With V trimmed by 7 bases and J by 4 bases, 3 bases remained unmatched.